This T cell receptor beta chain was captured in a study of chemoradiotherapy in HPV16-positive cancers. Data came from immunoSEQ multiplex PCR; TCRdb stores just in-frame clones and leaves some out. The sample lists 3,500 to 5,000 clones; 84% were seen once. V dropped 6 bases and J dropped 1; count of bases not matched to a gene: 11. The CDR3 is made up of 17 amino acids. Germline CDR1 and CDR2: SGHTA and FQGNSA. The TCR sequence derives from a human donor with HPV-associated anogenital cancer. Sequenced material: tumor tissue, taken from a patient who underwent chemoradiotherapy. The V call is TRBV7-2, the J call TRBJ1-4, with TRBD1 matching over 7 bases. The CDR3 loop reads CASRWGGGAGTNEKLFF. In DNA, the CDR3 is TGTGCCAGCAGGTGGGGAGGGGGCGCAGGAACTAATGAAAAACTGTTTTTT.